A selection of T cell receptor beta chains follows, all from one sample in a study of CD8 T cells in Susac syndrome. TCRdb redid the calling of the immunoSEQ multiplex PCR reads with MiXCR, one entry per CDR3 protein. This repertoire shows around 220,000 distinct CDR3 sequences, around nine tenths found once; its top ten account for around 0.14%. Sequences were obtained from CD8+ T cells from PBMCs. The receptors originated from a human donor with multiple sclerosis. CDR3s include the opening cysteine and the closing phenylalanine or tryptophan. Fields, in order: CDR3 DNA, CDR3 protein, D gene, clone size, J gene, V gene. D genes are given only for firm matches. Only some rows state a clone size, as once, few, many or a class for expanded clones.

DNA: TGTGCCAGCAGCTCAGACTATGGCTACACCTTC
CDR3: CASSSDYGYTF
D: .
size: few
J: TRBJ1-2
V: TRBV7-9

DNA: TGTGCCAGCTCACCAAGGGGGACAGCTCTCGAGGGCTACACCTTC
CDR3: CASSPRGTALEGYTF
D: TRBD1
size: .
J: TRBJ1-2
V: TRBV18

DNA: TGCAGTGCTAGTAGGGCGGGGGGAATATATGCTTATGAGCAGTTCTTC
CDR3: CSASRAGGIYAYEQFF
D: TRBD2
size: .
J: TRBJ2-1
V: TRBV20-1

DNA: TGTCCCCAGTGGAGCACCGGGGAGCTGTTTTTT
CDR3: CPQWSTGELFF
D: .
size: .
J: TRBJ2-2
V: TRBV21-1

DNA: TGTGCCAGCAGTTACCCGTCGATAAGTTGCGGCTACACCTTC
CDR3: CASSYPSISCGYTF
D: .
size: once
J: TRBJ1-2
V: TRBV6-7

DNA: TGTGCCAGCAGCCAAGCGGACGGGCCGGATGAGCAGTTCTTC
CDR3: CASSQADGPDEQFF
D: .
size: .
J: TRBJ2-1
V: TRBV9

DNA: TGTGCCTCCAGGAGGACGGAGACCCAGTACTTC
CDR3: CASRRTETQYF
D: .
size: .
J: TRBJ2-5
V: TRBV7-9

DNA: TGCGCCAGCAGCCAGGGGACAGCGGGCGAGCAGTACTTC
CDR3: CASSQGTAGEQYF
D: .
size: .
J: TRBJ2-7
V: TRBV4-3

DNA: TGTGCCAGCAGCGTGGACTATATCTTCTACAATGAGCAGTTCTTC
CDR3: CASSVDYIFYNEQFF
D: .
size: .
J: TRBJ2-1
V: TRBV7-9

DNA: TGCGCCAGCAGCCAAGACCCGGGGGCAACTGAAGCTTTCTTT
CDR3: CASSQDPGATEAFF
D: .
size: .
J: TRBJ1-1
V: TRBV4-1

DNA: TGCAGCGTTCAAACAGGGACTGGGGCCAACGTCCTGACTTTC
CDR3: CSVQTGTGANVLTF
D: .
size: .
J: TRBJ2-6
V: TRBV29-1

DNA: TGTGCCAGCAGTCCATTAGCCGGGGGACAGGGAGGGGACTACGAGCAGTACTTC
CDR3: CASSPLAGGQGGDYEQYF
D: TRBD1
size: .
J: TRBJ2-7
V: TRBV12-3/TRBV12-4

DNA: TGCAGTGCTAGCGAGGGTTTGAGGACTGAAGCTTTCTTT
CDR3: CSASEGLRTEAFF
D: .
size: .
J: TRBJ1-1
V: TRBV20-1

DNA: TGTGCCAGCGGACAGGGTTATCACACTGAAGCTTTCTTT
CDR3: CASGQGYHTEAFF
D: TRBD1
size: .
J: TRBJ1-1
V: TRBV6-1

DNA: TGTGCCAGCAGCCAAGTACAGAAGGGGGAAAAACTGTTTTTT
CDR3: CASSQVQKGEKLFF
D: .
size: .
J: TRBJ1-4
V: TRBV5-8

DNA: TGTGCCAGCGCTGACGCAGAGGGCGATGAGCAGTTCTTC
CDR3: CASADAEGDEQFF
D: .
size: .
J: TRBJ2-1
V: TRBV11-1

DNA: TGTGCCAGTAGGGGAGATACGCAGTATTTT
CDR3: CASRGDTQYF
D: .
size: .
J: TRBJ2-3
V: TRBV19

DNA: TGCGCCAGCAGCCAAGACCGGGACAGGGCCTACGAGCAGTACTTC
CDR3: CASSQDRDRAYEQYF
D: TRBD1
size: .
J: TRBJ2-7
V: TRBV4-3

DNA: TGTGCCAGCAGCCCCCCGGGGGAGAGCAAAAACATTCAGTACTTC
CDR3: CASSPPGESKNIQYF
D: .
size: .
J: TRBJ2-4
V: TRBV9

DNA: TGTGCCAGCAGCGCCCTCGCGGGGGCGGTGTACAATGAGCAGTTCTTC
CDR3: CASSALAGAVYNEQFF
D: .
size: .
J: TRBJ2-1
V: TRBV9

DNA: TGTGCCAGCAGCCCGAACGCTGGGGTGGGTGAAGCTTTCTTT
CDR3: CASSPNAGVGEAFF
D: .
size: once
J: TRBJ1-1
V: TRBV7-3

DNA: TGTGCCAACAGTTCTTACAGGGGTGGCGGCGGGGAGCTGTTTTTT
CDR3: CANSSYRGGGGELFF
D: TRBD1
size: .
J: TRBJ2-2
V: TRBV28

DNA: TGTGCCAGCACCAATTTCGGGGCGGGCAATGAGCAGTTCTTC
CDR3: CASTNFGAGNEQFF
D: .
size: .
J: TRBJ2-1
V: TRBV27

DNA: TGTGCCAGCAATTCGTGGGAACCCAATTCACCCCTCCACTTT
CDR3: CASNSWEPNSPLHF
D: .
size: .
J: TRBJ1-6
V: TRBV27

DNA: TGTGCCAGCAGCTCCCTTATCGGAACCGGGGAGCTGTTTTTT
CDR3: CASSSLIGTGELFF
D: .
size: .
J: TRBJ2-2
V: TRBV9

DNA: TGCAGCGTTGAAGGTGTGACAGCCCCGAAAGAGACCCAGTACTTC
CDR3: CSVEGVTAPKETQYF
D: .
size: .
J: TRBJ2-5
V: TRBV29-1

DNA: TGTGCCAGCAGCTTATTGGGGCAGGGCAAGGATGGCTACACCTTC
CDR3: CASSLLGQGKDGYTF
D: .
size: .
J: TRBJ1-2
V: TRBV13

DNA: TGTGCCTGCCCGATACCTGATGTCTCTGGAAACACCATATATTTT
CDR3: CACPIPDVSGNTIYF
D: .
size: .
J: TRBJ1-3
V: TRBV7-9

DNA: TGTGCCAGCCCTCTACCCGGCCCGGATACGCAGTATTTT
CDR3: CASPLPGPDTQYF
D: .
size: .
J: TRBJ2-3
V: TRBV18

DNA: TGTGCCACCAGTGATTTGCGGGGTGGGACCCAGTACTTC
CDR3: CATSDLRGGTQYF
D: .
size: .
J: TRBJ2-5
V: TRBV24-1

DNA: TGTGCCAGCAGCTTATCACAGGGGCATGAAGCTTTCTTT
CDR3: CASSLSQGHEAFF
D: TRBD1
size: .
J: TRBJ1-1
V: TRBV11-2

DNA: TGTGCCTGGAGTGACGGGACCAGCAATCAGCCCCAGCATTTT
CDR3: CAWSDGTSNQPQHF
D: .
size: once
J: TRBJ1-5
V: TRBV30

DNA: TGTGCCAGCAGCTTAGGGACCGGGACAGGCCTTTCCTATGGCTACACCTTC
CDR3: CASSLGTGTGLSYGYTF
D: TRBD1
size: .
J: TRBJ1-2
V: TRBV7-2

DNA: TGTGCCAGCAGCTCACCGCCCGGGGCTAGCGGGACCTACGAGCAGTACTTC
CDR3: CASSSPPGASGTYEQYF
D: TRBD2
size: .
J: TRBJ2-7
V: TRBV11-2

DNA: TGTGCCAGCAGCCGGTTTGAAGCGGGAGTTCGGACCTACAATGAGCAGTTCTTC
CDR3: CASSRFEAGVRTYNEQFF
D: TRBD2
size: .
J: TRBJ2-1
V: TRBV7-9

DNA: TGTGCCAGTAGTAAATCCGGACGGCCTCTCTCTGGGGCCAACGTCCTGACTTTC
CDR3: CASSKSGRPLSGANVLTF
D: .
size: .
J: TRBJ2-6
V: TRBV19

DNA: TGTGCCAGCAGCGCTACCGTCAGCTCTGGAAACACCATATATTTT
CDR3: CASSATVSSGNTIYF
D: .
size: .
J: TRBJ1-3
V: TRBV7-9

DNA: TGTGCCAGCAGCTTAGGGACAGGGAGTGAAGCTTTCTTT
CDR3: CASSLGTGSEAFF
D: TRBD1
size: .
J: TRBJ1-1
V: TRBV7-9

DNA: TGTGCCAGCAGCCAGCTGGTGTATGGCGAAGCTTTCTTT
CDR3: CASSQLVYGEAFF
D: .
size: .
J: TRBJ1-1
V: TRBV7-9

DNA: TGTGCCAGCAGCTTGGGGGGGATACAAGAGACCCAGTACTTC
CDR3: CASSLGGIQETQYF
D: .
size: .
J: TRBJ2-5
V: TRBV5-6

DNA: TGTGCCAGCAGCTTGGAGGACAATGAGCAGTTCTTC
CDR3: CASSLEDNEQFF
D: .
size: .
J: TRBJ2-1
V: TRBV5-6

DNA: TGTGCCAGCAGCCTAGGCCCCGACAGTAACACTGAAGCTTTCTTT
CDR3: CASSLGPDSNTEAFF
D: .
size: .
J: TRBJ1-1
V: TRBV7-8

DNA: TGCAGTGCTAGAGATCAGCCTAGCGGGGTCCAAGAGACCCAGTACTTC
CDR3: CSARDQPSGVQETQYF
D: TRBD2
size: .
J: TRBJ2-5
V: TRBV20-1

DNA: TGCAGCGTTGAAGATCTGAGTCCAAATGAGCAGTTCTTC
CDR3: CSVEDLSPNEQFF
D: .
size: .
J: TRBJ2-1
V: TRBV29-1

DNA: TGCGCCACCACGCCGGGATGGAGCACCGGGGAGCTGTTTTTT
CDR3: CATTPGWSTGELFF
D: .
size: .
J: TRBJ2-2
V: TRBV4-3

DNA: TGTGCCAGTTTGTCTAGCGGGAGCGGGAATGAGCAGTTCTTC
CDR3: CASLSSGSGNEQFF
D: TRBD2
size: .
J: TRBJ2-1
V: TRBV6-2/TRBV6-3

DNA: TGTGCCAGTAATACAGGAGTCTCCTACAATGAGCAGTTCTTC
CDR3: CASNTGVSYNEQFF
D: .
size: .
J: TRBJ2-1
V: TRBV19

DNA: TGTGCCAGCAGCGTCGGGTTCCTGGAGACCCAGTACTTC
CDR3: CASSVGFLETQYF
D: .
size: once
J: TRBJ2-5
V: TRBV7-2

DNA: TGTGCCAGCACCCAAGAGGGCAGGGGCACCGGGGAGCTGTTTTTT
CDR3: CASTQEGRGTGELFF
D: .
size: .
J: TRBJ2-2
V: TRBV2

DNA: TGTGCCAGTAGTCCAGGACAGGGGCCCTCCCTCTACGAGCAGTACTTC
CDR3: CASSPGQGPSLYEQYF
D: TRBD1
size: .
J: TRBJ2-7
V: TRBV19

DNA: TGTGCCACCAGTGACTCAGGTTACAATGAGCAGTTCTTC
CDR3: CATSDSGYNEQFF
D: .
size: .
J: TRBJ2-1
V: TRBV24-1

DNA: TGTGCCAGCAGTAGACAGGGGGCAAGACAGCCCCAGCATTTT
CDR3: CASSRQGARQPQHF
D: TRBD1
size: once
J: TRBJ1-5
V: TRBV6-2/TRBV6-3

DNA: TGTGCCAGCAGTTACGCACCCCCGGGACTAGCGAGAGATACGCAGTATTTT
CDR3: CASSYAPPGLARDTQYF
D: TRBD2
size: .
J: TRBJ2-3
V: TRBV6-5